Described below is a single T cell receptor (beta chain) sequence and its context. Its antigen is currently unknown. These data belong to a study of T cells in Graves' hyperthyroidism and ophthalmopathy. The wider study: Specimen type is peripheral blood, collected at initial diagnosis prior to any treatment.

Study-wide findings and caveats: Ophthalmopathy got predicted by the model a median about 6.7 months before its onset.

With 1 base removed from V and 7 bases from J, the gap between germline ends came to 16 bases. Looked up from germline, CDR1 is SGHDN and CDR2 is FVKESK. The CDR3 runs to 16 residues. Patients showing uncontrolled infection, other autoimmune disease, pregnancy or lactation were ineligible. The PBMCs were sourced from fresh peripheral blood (more than 8.5 ml). Amplification of TCR beta CDR3 regions was performed using RNA transcripts as template. An initial round of RT-PCR targeting the TCR CDR3 relied on the HTBI primer set. TCRdb re-derived calls from the multiplex PCR reads in MiXCR, one entry per CDR3 protein. This sample yields about half a million distinct CDR3 sequences, of which 15% to 20% are seen a single time; roughly 29% belongs to the top ten.

Sequenced input: blood. This chain connects TRBV14 to TRBJ1-4; D is unclear. This TCR derives from a woman aged 25 to 39 with Graves' ophthalmopathy. The CDR3 DNA follows: TGTGCCAGCAGCCAAGGCGGAGCCCGGGTCGGTGAAAAACTGTTTTTT. Protein: CASSQGGARVGEKLFF.